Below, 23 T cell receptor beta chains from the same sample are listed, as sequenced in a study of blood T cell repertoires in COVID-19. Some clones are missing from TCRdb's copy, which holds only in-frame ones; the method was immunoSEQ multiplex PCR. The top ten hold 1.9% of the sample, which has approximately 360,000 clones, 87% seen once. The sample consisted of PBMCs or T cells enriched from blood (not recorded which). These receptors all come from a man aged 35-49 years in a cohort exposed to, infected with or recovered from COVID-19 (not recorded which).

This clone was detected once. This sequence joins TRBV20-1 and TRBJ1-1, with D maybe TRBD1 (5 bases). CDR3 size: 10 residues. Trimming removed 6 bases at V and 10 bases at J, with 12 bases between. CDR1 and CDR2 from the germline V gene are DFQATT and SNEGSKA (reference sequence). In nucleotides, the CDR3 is TGCAGTGCCAGGGCTCAGGGAGCTTTCTTT. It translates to CSARAQGAFF.

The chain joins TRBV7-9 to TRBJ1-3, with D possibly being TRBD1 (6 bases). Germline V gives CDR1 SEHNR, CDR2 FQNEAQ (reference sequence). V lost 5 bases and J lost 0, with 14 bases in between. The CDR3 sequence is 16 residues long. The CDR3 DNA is TGTGCCAGCAGCATACGACAGGCGATCTCTGGAAACACCATATATTTT. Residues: CASSIRQAISGNTIYF.

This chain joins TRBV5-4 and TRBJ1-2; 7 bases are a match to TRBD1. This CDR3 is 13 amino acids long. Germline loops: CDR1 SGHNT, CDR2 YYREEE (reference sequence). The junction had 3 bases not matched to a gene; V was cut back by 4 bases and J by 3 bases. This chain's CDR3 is CASSPTGHYGYTF. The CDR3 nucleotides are TGTGCCAGCAGCCCGACAGGGCACTATGGCTACACCTTC. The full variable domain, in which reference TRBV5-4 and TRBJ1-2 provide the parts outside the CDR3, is ETGVTQSPTHLIKTRGQQVTLRCSSQSGHNTVSWYQQALGQGPQFIFQYYREEENGRGNFPPRFSGLQFPNYSSELNVNALELDDSALYLCASSPTGHYGYTFGSGTRLTVV.

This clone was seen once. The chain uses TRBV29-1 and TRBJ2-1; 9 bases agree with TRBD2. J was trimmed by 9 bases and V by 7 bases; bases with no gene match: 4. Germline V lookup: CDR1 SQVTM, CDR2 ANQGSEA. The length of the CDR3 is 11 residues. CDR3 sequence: CSGTSAGEQFF. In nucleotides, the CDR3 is TGCAGCGGGACTAGCGCAGGTGAGCAGTTCTTC.

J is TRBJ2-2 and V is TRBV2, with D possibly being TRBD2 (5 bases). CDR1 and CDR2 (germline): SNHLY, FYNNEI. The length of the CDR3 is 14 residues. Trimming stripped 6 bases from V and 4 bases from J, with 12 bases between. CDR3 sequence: CASREAGGTGELFF. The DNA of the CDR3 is TGTGCCAGCAGGGAGGCGGGCGGCACCGGGGAGCTGTTTTTT.

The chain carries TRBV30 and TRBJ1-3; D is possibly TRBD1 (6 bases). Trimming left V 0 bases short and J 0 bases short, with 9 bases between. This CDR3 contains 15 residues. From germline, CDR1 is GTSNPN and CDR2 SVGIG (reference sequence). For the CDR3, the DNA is TGTGCCTGGAGTGTAACAGGGTTCTCTGGAAACACCATATATTTT. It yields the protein CAWSVTGFSGNTIYF.

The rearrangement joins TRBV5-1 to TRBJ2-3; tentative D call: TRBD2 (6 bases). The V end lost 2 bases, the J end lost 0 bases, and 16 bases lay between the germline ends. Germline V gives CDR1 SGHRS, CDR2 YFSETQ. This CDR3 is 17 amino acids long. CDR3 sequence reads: CASSFGGTLASTDTQYF. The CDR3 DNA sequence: TGCGCCAGCAGCTTTGGGGGGACCCTCGCCAGCACAGATACGCAGTATTTT.

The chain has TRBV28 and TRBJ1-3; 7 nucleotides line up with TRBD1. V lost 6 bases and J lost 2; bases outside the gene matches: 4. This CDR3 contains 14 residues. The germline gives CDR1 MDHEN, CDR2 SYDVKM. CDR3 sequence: CASRKGQTGNTIYF. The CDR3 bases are TGTGCCAGCAGGAAGGGACAGACTGGAAACACCATATATTTT.

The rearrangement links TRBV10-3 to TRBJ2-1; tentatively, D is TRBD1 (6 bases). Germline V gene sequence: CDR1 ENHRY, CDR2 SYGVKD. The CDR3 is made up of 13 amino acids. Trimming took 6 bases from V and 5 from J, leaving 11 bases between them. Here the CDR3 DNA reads TGTGCCATCAGGGAAACAGGGAACAATGAGCAGTTCTTC. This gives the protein CAIRETGNNEQFF.

The CDR3 nucleotides read TGTGCCACCGGGACAGGGAGCACTGAAGCTTTCTTT. Its protein product is CATGTGSTEAFF. This sequence joins TRBV10-3 and TRBJ1-1; TRBD1 matches 9 bases. V gave up 10 bases and J gave up 4 bases; unmatched junction bases: 4. Germline CDR1 reads ENHRY; CDR2 reads SYGVKD. There are 12 residues in the CDR3.

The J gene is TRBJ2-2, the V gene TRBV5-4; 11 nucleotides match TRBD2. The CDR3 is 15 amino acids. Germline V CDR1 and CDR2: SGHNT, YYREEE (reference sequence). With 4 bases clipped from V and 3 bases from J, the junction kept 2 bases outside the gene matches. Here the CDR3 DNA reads TGTGCCAGCAGCGTGGGACTAGCGGACACCGGGGAGCTGTTTTTT. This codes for CASSVGLADTGELFF.

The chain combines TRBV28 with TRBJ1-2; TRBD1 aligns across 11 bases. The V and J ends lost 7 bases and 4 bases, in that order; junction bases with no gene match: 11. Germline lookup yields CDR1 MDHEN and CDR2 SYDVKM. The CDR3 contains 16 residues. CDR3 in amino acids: CASKPGQGDPSYGYTF. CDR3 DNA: TGTGCCAGCAAACCGGGACAGGGGGATCCTAGCTATGGCTACACCTTC.

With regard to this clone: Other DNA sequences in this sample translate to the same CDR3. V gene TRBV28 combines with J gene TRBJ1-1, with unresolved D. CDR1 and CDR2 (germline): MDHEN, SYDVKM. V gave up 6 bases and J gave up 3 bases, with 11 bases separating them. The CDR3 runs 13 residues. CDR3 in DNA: TGTGCCAGCAGCCCCACCGGGGACACTGAAGCTTTCTTT. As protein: CASSPTGDTEAFF.

As DNA, the CDR3 is TGCAGCGCCGGGACTAGCTGGGAGACCCAGTACTTC. Residues: CSAGTSWETQYF. The V and J genes are TRBV29-1 and TRBJ2-5; 9 bases line up with TRBD2. The CDR3 sequence is 12 residues long. Germline V CDR1 and CDR2: SQVTM, ANQGSEA. With V trimmed by 7 bases and J by 5 bases, 5 bases remained unmatched.

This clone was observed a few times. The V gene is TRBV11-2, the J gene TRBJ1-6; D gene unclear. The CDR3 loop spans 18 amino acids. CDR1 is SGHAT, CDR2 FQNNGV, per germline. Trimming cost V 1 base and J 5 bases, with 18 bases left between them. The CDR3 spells CASSLVREPGRDNSPLHF. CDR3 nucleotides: TGTGCCAGCAGCTTAGTCCGCGAGCCTGGGCGTGATAATTCACCCCTCCACTTT.

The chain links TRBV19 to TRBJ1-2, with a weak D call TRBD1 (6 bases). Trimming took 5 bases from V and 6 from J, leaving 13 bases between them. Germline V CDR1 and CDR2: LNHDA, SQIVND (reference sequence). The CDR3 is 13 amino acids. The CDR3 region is CASSLRDMNGYTF. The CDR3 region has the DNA TGTGCCAGTAGTCTCCGGGACATGAATGGCTACACCTTC. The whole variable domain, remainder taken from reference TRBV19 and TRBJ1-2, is DGGITQSPKYLFRKEGQNVTLSCEQNLNHDAMYWYRQDPGQGLRLIYYSQIVNDFQKGDIAEGYSVSREKKESFPLTVTSAQKNPTAFYLCASSLRDMNGYTFGSGTRLTVV.

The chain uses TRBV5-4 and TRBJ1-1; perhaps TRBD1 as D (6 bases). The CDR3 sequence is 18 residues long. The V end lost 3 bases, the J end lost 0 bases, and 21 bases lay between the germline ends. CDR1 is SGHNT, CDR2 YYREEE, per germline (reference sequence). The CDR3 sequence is CASSSQLGGVGVNTEAFF. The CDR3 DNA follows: TGTGCCAGCAGCTCCCAACTAGGGGGGGTTGGGGTGAACACTGAAGCTTTCTTT.

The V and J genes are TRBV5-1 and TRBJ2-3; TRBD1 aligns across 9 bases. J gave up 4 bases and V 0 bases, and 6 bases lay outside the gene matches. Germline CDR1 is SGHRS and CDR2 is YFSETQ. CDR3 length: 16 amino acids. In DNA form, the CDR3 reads TGCGCCAGCAGCTTGGGGGGACAGGGAAGGGCAGATACGCAGTATTTT. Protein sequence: CASSLGGQGRADTQYF. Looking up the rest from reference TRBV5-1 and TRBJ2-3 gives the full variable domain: KAGVTQTPRYLIKTRGQQVTLSCSPISGHRSVSWYQQTPGQGLQFLFEYFSETQRNKGNFPGRFSGRQFSNSRSEMNVSTLELGDSALYLCASSLGGQGRADTQYFGPGTRLTVL.

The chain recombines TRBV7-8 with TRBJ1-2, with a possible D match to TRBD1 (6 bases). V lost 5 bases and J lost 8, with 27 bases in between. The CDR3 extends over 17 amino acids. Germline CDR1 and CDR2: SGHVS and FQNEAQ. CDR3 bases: TGTGCCAGCAGCAAATCGGGACACCGGGCGGTTCTCTACGGCTACACCTTC. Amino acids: CASSKSGHRAVLYGYTF.

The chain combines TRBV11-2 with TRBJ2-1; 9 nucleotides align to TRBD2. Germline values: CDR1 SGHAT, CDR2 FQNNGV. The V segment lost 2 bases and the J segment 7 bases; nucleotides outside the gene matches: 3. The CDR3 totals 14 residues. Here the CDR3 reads CASSLTSGLNEQFF. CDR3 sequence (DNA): TGTGCCAGCAGCTTAACTAGCGGGTTAAATGAGCAGTTCTTC.

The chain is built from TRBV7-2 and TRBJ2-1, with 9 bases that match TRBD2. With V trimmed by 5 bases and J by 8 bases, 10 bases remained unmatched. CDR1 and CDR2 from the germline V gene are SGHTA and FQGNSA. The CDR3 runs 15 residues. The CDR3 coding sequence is TGTGCCAGCAGCCCCGGGGCGGGAGGGCCGCATGAGCAGTTCTTC. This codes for CASSPGAGGPHEQFF.

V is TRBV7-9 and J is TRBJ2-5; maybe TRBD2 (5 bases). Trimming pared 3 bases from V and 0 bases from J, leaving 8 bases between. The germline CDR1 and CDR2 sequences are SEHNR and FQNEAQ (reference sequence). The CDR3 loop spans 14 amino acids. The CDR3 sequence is CASSFRENQETQYF. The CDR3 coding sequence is TGTGCCAGCAGCTTCCGGGAAAACCAAGAGACCCAGTACTTC.

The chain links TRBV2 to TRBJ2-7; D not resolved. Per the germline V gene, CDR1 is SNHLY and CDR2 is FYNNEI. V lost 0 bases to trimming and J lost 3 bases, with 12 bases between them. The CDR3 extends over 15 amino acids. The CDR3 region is CASSEARNLLYEQYF. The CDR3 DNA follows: TGTGCCAGCAGTGAAGCGCGAAACCTACTCTACGAGCAGTACTTC.